Listed here are 21 T cell receptor beta chains from one sample, sequenced in a study of blood T cell repertoires in COVID-19. Here immunoSEQ multiplex PCR was the method, and the copy in TCRdb shows in-frame clones only, minus some. Of 150,000 or so clones detected, around 89% appear once; the ten largest clones hold under 4.5%. The specimen sequenced was peripheral blood. These receptors all stem from a man aged 55 to 69 with COVID-19, enrolled during active disease.

CDR3 region: CASSLGTSGDQETQYF. CDR3 DNA sequence: TGTGCCAGCAGCTTAGGGACTAGCGGGGACCAAGAGACCCAGTACTTC. The chain recombines TRBV11-3 with TRBJ2-5; the match to TRBD2 covers 12 bases. Germline V gene lookup returns CDR1 SGHNT and CDR2 YENEEA. This CDR3 region has 16 residues. Unmatched junction bases numbered 0, after V lost 1 base and J lost 0 bases. Full variable domain (rest looked up from reference TRBV11-3 and TRBJ2-5): EAGVVQSPRYKIIEKKQPVAFWCNPISGHNTLYWYLQNLGQGPELLIRYENEEAVDDSQLPKDRFSAERLKGVDSTLKIQPAELGDSAVYLCASSLGTSGDQETQYFGPGTRLLVL.

The rearrangement uses TRBV6-5 and TRBJ1-5; a weak D match, TRBD1 (6 bases). The CDR3 totals 13 residues. The V end lost 5 bases, the J end lost 6 bases, and 11 bases lay between the germline ends. Germline CDR1 is MNHEY and CDR2 is SVGAGI. The CDR3, as DNA: TGTGCCAGCAGTCGGACAGTGAGTCAGCCCCAGCATTTT. Its protein is CASSRTVSQPQHF.

V is TRBV5-8 and J is TRBJ1-4; D is possibly TRBD1 (6 bases). CDR1 and CDR2 from the germline V gene are SGHTS and YDEGEE. Trimming stripped 4 bases from V and 0 bases from J, with 10 bases between. The CDR3 is made up of 15 amino acids. DNA of the CDR3: TGTGCCAGCAGCGCGGACAGCGCAACTAATGAAAAACTGTTTTTT. Its protein product is CASSADSATNEKLFF.

V and J are TRBV18 and TRBJ1-2; no clear D gene. This CDR3 has 14 residues. Deletions cut 3 bases from V and 6 bases from J, with 14 bases between. From germline, CDR1 is KGHSH and CDR2 LQKENI. CDR3 in amino acids: CASSPNPSGDGYTF. Here the CDR3 DNA reads TGTGCCAGCTCACCTAACCCCTCCGGGGATGGCTACACCTTC.

On this clone itself: The junction departs from the called germline gene at one end, perhaps through a read error. The chain links TRBV4-3 to TRBJ2-7, with 9 bases fitting TRBD1. CDR1 is LGHNA, CDR2 YSLEER, per germline. This CDR3 contains 16 residues. The CDR3 reads CASSQGPTGGSHEQYF. The CDR3, as DNA: TGCGCCAGCAGCCAAGGCCCCACAGGGGGCTCCCACGAGCAGTACTTC.

The rearrangement uses TRBV27 and TRBJ2-7; 8 bases agree with TRBD1. J was trimmed by 2 bases and V by 5 bases; bases with no gene match: 17. CDR1 is MNHEY, CDR2 SMNVEV, per germline (reference sequence). The CDR3 contains 18 residues. CDR3 loop: CASSPYVTRGRRTYEQYF. In DNA, the CDR3 is TGTGCCAGCAGTCCCTATGTCACCAGGGGGCGACGGACCTACGAGCAGTACTTC.

The V gene is TRBV7-9, the J gene TRBJ1-1, with no clear D. Germline V CDR1 and CDR2: SEHNR, FQNEAQ (reference sequence). With 6 bases removed from V and 1 base from J, the gap between germline ends came to 3 bases. The CDR3 length is 11 residues. This CDR3 reads CASSRNTEAFF. The CDR3 nucleotides are TGTGCCAGCAGTCGGAACACTGAAGCTTTCTTT. Together with reference TRBV7-9 and TRBJ1-1, the CDR3 gives the full variable domain: DTGVSQNPRHKITKRGQNVTFRCDPISEHNRLYWYRQTLGQGPEFLTYFQNEAQLEKSRLLSDRFSAERPKGSFSTLEIQRTEQGDSAMYLCASSRNTEAFFGQGTRLTVV.

The chain combines TRBV6-6 with TRBJ2-7; TRBD1 is a possible D gene (7 bases). Germline CDR1 MNHNY, CDR2 SVGAGI (reference sequence). The ends were cut back, 5 bases at V and 4 bases at J, with 18 bases in the middle. This CDR3 has 15 amino acids. The CDR3 region has the DNA TGTGCCAGCAGTCCCGCCCAGGGGGGCGTTTACGAGCAGTACTTC. Its translation: CASSPAQGGVYEQYF.

The chain joins TRBV18 to TRBJ1-1; 8 nucleotides agree with TRBD1. The V gene's germline CDR1 is KGHSH and CDR2 LQKENI. The J segment lost 0 bases and the V segment lost 3 bases, leaving 6 bases of the junction unmatched. The CDR3 covers 16 residues. The CDR3 sequence is CASSPRDRLMNTEAFF. DNA for the CDR3: TGTGCCAGCTCACCCCGGGACAGGCTAATGAACACTGAAGCTTTCTTT.

This rearrangement joins TRBV9 to TRBJ2-5, with D perhaps matching TRBD2 (6 bases). CDR1 and CDR2 (germline): SGDLS, YYNGEE. The V gene lost 6 bases and the J gene lost 5 bases, with 14 bases spanning the gap. CDR3 length: 13 residues. Here the CDR3 reads CASTGGGMETQYF. The DNA of the CDR3 is TGTGCCAGCACCGGGGGTGGTATGGAGACCCAGTACTTC. Complete variable domain (other parts from reference TRBV9 and TRBJ2-5): DSGVTQTPKHLITATGQRVTLRCSPRSGDLSVYWYQQSLDQGLQFLIQYYNGEERAKGNILERFSAQQFPDLHSELNLSSLELGDSALYFCASTGGGMETQYFGPGTRLLVL.

The CDR3, as DNA: TGTGCCAGCAGTCTACAAGACAGGTTGAACACTGAAGCTTTCTTT. Translating it yields CASSLQDRLNTEAFF. This chain connects TRBV6-5 to TRBJ1-1, with D tentatively TRBD1 (6 bases). CDR3 length: 15 residues. Germline-derived CDR1 and CDR2 are MNHEY and SVGAGI. V was clipped by 5 bases and J by 0 bases, with 13 bases between them.

The chain combines TRBV29-1 with TRBJ2-3; 10 bases line up with TRBD2. Germline V lookup: CDR1 SQVTM, CDR2 ANQGSEA. Trimming cost V 3 bases and J 2 bases; bases outside gene matches: 20. The CDR3 runs to 20 residues. The CDR3 coding sequence is TGCAGCGTTGATTTTGTGGCTAGCGGGGGCCACGAAGCTCACACAGATACGCAGTATTTT. Translated: CSVDFVASGGHEAHTDTQYF.

This chain joins TRBV30 and TRBJ1-1, with D perhaps matching TRBD1 (6 bases). V was trimmed by 4 bases and J by 5 bases, leaving 14 bases between them. Looked up from germline, CDR1 is GTSNPN and CDR2 is SVGIG (reference sequence). CDR3 size: 13 residues. This CDR3 is CAWTHRARTEAFF. The CDR3 DNA reads as TGTGCCTGGACTCACAGGGCCCGAACTGAAGCTTTCTTT.

This chain joins TRBV3-1 (or the pseudogene TRBV3-2) and TRBJ2-5; the match to TRBD1 covers 10 bases. V dropped 4 bases and J dropped 4; count of bases not matched to a gene: 6. Germline values: CDR1 LGHDT, CDR2 YNNKEL (reference sequence). The CDR3 covers 15 residues. The chain's CDR3 is CASSLFRTGGETQYF. Here the CDR3 DNA reads TGTGCCAGCAGCCTTTTCCGGACAGGGGGAGAGACCCAGTACTTC.

The chain employs TRBV5-1 and TRBJ2-2; 10 nucleotides line up with TRBD1. V shed 7 bases and J 3 bases; nucleotides not matched to a gene: 6. There are 15 residues in the CDR3. CDR1 SGHRS and CDR2 YFSETQ come from the germline V gene. The CDR3 here is CASDPGQGYTGELFF. As DNA, the CDR3 is TGCGCCAGCGATCCGGGACAGGGGTACACCGGGGAGCTGTTTTTT.

The V and J genes are TRBV7-9 and TRBJ2-5, with TRBD2 matching over 13 bases. J lost 5 bases, V lost 5 bases, and 8 bases had no gene match. This CDR3 contains 16 residues. The V gene's germline CDR1 is SEHNR and CDR2 FQNEAQ (reference sequence). CDR3 loop: CASSPGTSGVGETQYF. CDR3 sequence (DNA): TGTGCCAGCAGCCCAGGGACTAGCGGGGTTGGGGAGACCCAGTACTTC.

The chain is built from TRBV6-5 and TRBJ1-4, with D perhaps TRBD1 (6 bases). Trimming took 0 bases from V and 2 from J, leaving 10 bases between them. Germline assignment: CDR1 MNHEY and CDR2 SVGAGI. The CDR3 sequence is 16 residues long. In DNA form, the CDR3 reads TGTGCCAGCAGTTACTCCGCCCAGGGGACTAATGAAAAACTGTTTTTT. This sequence encodes CASSYSAQGTNEKLFF.

This clone was observed a few times. The V call is TRBV19, the J call TRBJ1-6; 8 nucleotides align to TRBD1. The V gene end was trimmed by 5 bases and the J gene end by 6 bases; junction bases not matched to a gene: 6. The CDR3 has 15 residues. The germline CDR1 and CDR2 sequences are LNHDA and SQIVND (reference sequence). Here the CDR3 DNA reads TGTGCCAGTAGTCCCATCACAGGGGGTAATTCACCCCTCCACTTT. This gives the protein CASSPITGGNSPLHF.

The rearrangement joins TRBV6-2 or TRBV6-3 to TRBJ1-2; unclear D gene. Trimming pared 1 base from V and 6 bases from J, leaving 9 bases between. This CDR3 is built from 13 residues. The germline V gene has CDR1 MNHEY and CDR2 SVGEGT. CDR3 region: CASSYFGLDGYTF. The CDR3 DNA follows: TGTGCCAGCAGTTACTTCGGACTGGATGGCTACACCTTC.

V and J are TRBV5-1 and TRBJ1-5; perhaps TRBD1 as D (6 bases). Per the germline V gene, CDR1 is SGHRS and CDR2 is YFSETQ. The CDR3 runs 17 residues. V dropped 0 bases and J dropped 4 bases, with 17 bases sitting between them. CDR3: CASSLAPQGPTNQPQHF. In DNA, the CDR3 is TGCGCCAGCAGCTTGGCCCCACAGGGACCCACTAATCAGCCCCAGCATTTT.

The chain combines TRBV18 with TRBJ1-1; 7 bases match TRBD1. This CDR3 is 14 amino acids long. Per the germline V gene, CDR1 is KGHSH and CDR2 is LQKENI. After removal of 2 bases from V and 1 base from J, the junction contained 1 base not matched to a gene. This CDR3 is CASSPGTENTEAFF. CDR3 bases: TGTGCCAGCTCACCAGGGACAGAGAACACTGAAGCTTTCTTT.